This T cell receptor (beta chain) was identified in a study of blood T cell repertoires in COVID-19. Turning to the study itself: Sites across the United States, Italy and Spain contributed samples from acute and convalescent COVID-19. Sources were T cells, B-cell-depleted T cells, or PBMCs; the material itself was cDNA or gDNA.

The length of the CDR3 is 15 residues. CDR1 is SNHLY and CDR2 is FYNNEI in the germline V gene. V was pared by 6 bases and J by 6 bases, with 15 bases between. Authors' methods: Amplified reference gene primers provided the basis for estimating nucleated cell counts. Data came from immunoSEQ multiplex PCR; TCRdb stores just in-frame clones and leaves some out. V, J and clone size reflect that table, while D and trimming were determined from the DNA. The repertoire consists of over 95,000 clones, with about 88% occurring once and the leading ten covering 7.5% to 9.5%. The rearrangement uses TRBV2 and TRBJ1-6; D is perhaps TRBD1 (6 bases). The sequence was obtained from a woman in her seventies who had recovered from COVID-19. Sequencing was done on a sample of peripheral blood. In DNA, the CDR3 is TGTGCCAGCAGAAGACAGGAGAACATTAATTCACCCCTCCACTTT. This encodes CASRRQENINSPLHF.